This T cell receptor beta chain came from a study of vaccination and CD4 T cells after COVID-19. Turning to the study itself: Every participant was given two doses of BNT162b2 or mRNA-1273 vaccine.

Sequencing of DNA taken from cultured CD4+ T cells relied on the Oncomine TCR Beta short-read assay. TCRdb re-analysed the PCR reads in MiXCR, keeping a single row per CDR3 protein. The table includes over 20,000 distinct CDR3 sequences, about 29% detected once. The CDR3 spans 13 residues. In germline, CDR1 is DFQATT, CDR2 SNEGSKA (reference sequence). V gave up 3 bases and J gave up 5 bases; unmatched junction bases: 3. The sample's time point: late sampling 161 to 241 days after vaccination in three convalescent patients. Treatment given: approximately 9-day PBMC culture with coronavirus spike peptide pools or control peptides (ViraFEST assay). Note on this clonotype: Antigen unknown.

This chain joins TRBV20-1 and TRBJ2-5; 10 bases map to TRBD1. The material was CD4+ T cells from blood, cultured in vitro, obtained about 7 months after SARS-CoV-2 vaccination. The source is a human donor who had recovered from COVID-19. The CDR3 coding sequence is TGCAGTGCTAGGACAGGGGGCGGGGAGACCCAGTACTTC. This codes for CSARTGGGETQYF.